Listed below are T cell receptor beta chains from one sample, sequenced in a study of cytomegalovirus exposure and HLA in healthy donors. Assay: immunoSEQ multiplex PCR; the TCRdb copy retains only in-frame clones and omits some. The sample consists of 130,000 to 150,000 clones, over 60% of them appearing once. Sequenced: PBMCs. The receptor source for this set is a male donor in good health and CMV-seronegative. Each CDR3 is given without its conserved first and last residue. Each record gives: CDR3 protein, CDR3 length, D gene, V gene, J gene. D genes are given only for firm matches.

cdr3_aa: ASSEARKGAWSNQPQH; cdr3_length: 16; d_call: TRBD1; v_call: TRBV6-1; j_call: TRBJ1-5
cdr3_aa: ASSVAGASGVLPDTGELF; cdr3_length: 18; d_call: TRBD2; v_call: TRBV9; j_call: TRBJ2-2
cdr3_aa: ASTQGGDGYT; cdr3_length: 10; d_call: NA; v_call: TRBV6-5; j_call: TRBJ1-2
cdr3_aa: ASSPRTGWAYEQF; cdr3_length: 13; d_call: TRBD1; v_call: TRBV4-3; j_call: TRBJ2-1
cdr3_aa: ASSEPGAISGNTIY; cdr3_length: 14; d_call: NA; v_call: TRBV6-1; j_call: TRBJ1-3
cdr3_aa: ASSAPGRNEAF; cdr3_length: 11; d_call: NA; v_call: TRBV6-1; j_call: TRBJ1-1
cdr3_aa: ASSRGQYEQY; cdr3_length: 10; d_call: TRBD1; v_call: TRBV19; j_call: TRBJ2-7
cdr3_aa: ASSLRRGDTEAF; cdr3_length: 12; d_call: NA; v_call: TRBV5-1; j_call: TRBJ1-1
cdr3_aa: AWSILRTSGRSVYEQY; cdr3_length: 16; d_call: TRBD2; v_call: TRBV30; j_call: TRBJ2-7
cdr3_aa: ASLRLSSGANVLT; cdr3_length: 13; d_call: NA; v_call: TRBV7-9; j_call: TRBJ2-6
cdr3_aa: AISAGLAGVYEQY; cdr3_length: 13; d_call: TRBD2; v_call: TRBV10-3; j_call: TRBJ2-7
cdr3_aa: ASSFRSVDEQY; cdr3_length: 11; d_call: NA; v_call: TRBV5-5; j_call: TRBJ2-7
cdr3_aa: ASSLGLAKNIQY; cdr3_length: 12; d_call: NA; v_call: TRBV5-1; j_call: TRBJ2-4
cdr3_aa: ASARDRQNTEAF; cdr3_length: 12; d_call: TRBD1; v_call: TRBV5-1; j_call: TRBJ1-1
cdr3_aa: AWTPRGGRAIHEQY; cdr3_length: 14; d_call: TRBD2; v_call: TRBV30; j_call: NA
cdr3_aa: ASSMETDSYEQY; cdr3_length: 12; d_call: NA; v_call: TRBV19; j_call: TRBJ2-7
cdr3_aa: ASSSPAGRFANEQF; cdr3_length: 14; d_call: TRBD2; v_call: TRBV27; j_call: TRBJ2-1
cdr3_aa: ASSYAGTSGSGTDTQY; cdr3_length: 16; d_call: TRBD2; v_call: TRBV5-1; j_call: TRBJ2-3
cdr3_aa: ASSLYPPIAVPYNEQF; cdr3_length: 16; d_call: NA; v_call: TRBV11-2; j_call: TRBJ2-1
cdr3_aa: ASSSGRQGYTDTQY; cdr3_length: 14; d_call: TRBD1; v_call: TRBV11-3; j_call: TRBJ2-3
cdr3_aa: ASSLGLPNTEAF; cdr3_length: 12; d_call: NA; v_call: TRBV5-6; j_call: TRBJ1-1
cdr3_aa: ASSLAASGRYEQY; cdr3_length: 13; d_call: TRBD2; v_call: TRBV7-9; j_call: TRBJ2-7
cdr3_aa: ASSGQGLNTEAF; cdr3_length: 12; d_call: TRBD1; v_call: TRBV7-2; j_call: TRBJ1-1
cdr3_aa: ASSESPRTERYT; cdr3_length: 12; d_call: NA; v_call: TRBV9; j_call: TRBJ1-2
cdr3_aa: ASSKNSYEQY; cdr3_length: 10; d_call: NA; v_call: TRBV11-3; j_call: TRBJ2-7
cdr3_aa: ASSLDSSGRAHEQY; cdr3_length: 14; d_call: TRBD2; v_call: TRBV7-3; j_call: TRBJ2-7
cdr3_aa: ASSGPSGVSPYNEQF; cdr3_length: 15; d_call: TRBD2; v_call: TRBV25-1; j_call: TRBJ2-1
cdr3_aa: ASWPGGTANNEQF; cdr3_length: 13; d_call: NA; v_call: TRBV18; j_call: TRBJ2-1
cdr3_aa: ASSQGTQSSYNSPLH; cdr3_length: 15; d_call: NA; v_call: TRBV14; j_call: TRBJ1-6
cdr3_aa: ASSADSTQY; cdr3_length: 9; d_call: NA; v_call: TRBV2; j_call: TRBJ2-3
cdr3_aa: ASSLDIPRGSYNEQF; cdr3_length: 15; d_call: NA; v_call: TRBV7-2; j_call: TRBJ2-1
cdr3_aa: AWRRQGTNYGYT; cdr3_length: 12; d_call: TRBD1; v_call: TRBV30; j_call: TRBJ1-2
cdr3_aa: ASSYSRGTLYEQY; cdr3_length: 13; d_call: NA; v_call: TRBV6-5; j_call: TRBJ2-7
cdr3_aa: ASSPDSGNQPQH; cdr3_length: 12; d_call: NA; v_call: TRBV6-5; j_call: TRBJ1-5
cdr3_aa: ASSLVSGGSTDTQY; cdr3_length: 14; d_call: TRBD2; v_call: TRBV5-1; j_call: TRBJ2-3
cdr3_aa: SSSRITGNTEAF; cdr3_length: 12; d_call: NA; v_call: TRBV7-9; j_call: TRBJ1-1
cdr3_aa: ATSVKGTGDQPQH; cdr3_length: 13; d_call: TRBD1; v_call: TRBV15; j_call: TRBJ1-5
cdr3_aa: ASSPGGATPRPQH; cdr3_length: 13; d_call: NA; v_call: TRBV5-4; j_call: TRBJ1-5
cdr3_aa: ASSGGSGRAYEQY; cdr3_length: 13; d_call: TRBD2; v_call: TRBV25-1; j_call: TRBJ2-7
cdr3_aa: ATSRGGGSYEQY; cdr3_length: 12; d_call: TRBD2; v_call: TRBV15; j_call: TRBJ2-7